The 19 T cell receptor beta chains below all came from one sample that was sequenced in a study of regulatory T cells in long-lasting Graves disease (dated by TCRdb to the early 2020s). Receptors were amplified or captured by multiplex PCR. Instrument on record: Illumina HiSeq 4000. CDR3 regions were amplified by Arm-PCR with iRepertoire HTBI primers to construct TCR beta libraries. TCRdb took the public reads, trimmed them with fastp at Q25, ran MiXCR for clone calling and kept in-frame beta chains. Each CDR3 protein appears once, grouped with its most common genes and DNA. Counted in this sample were about 320,000 distinct CDR3 sequences; about a sixth of them appeared once. The ten largest clones take up about 40% of the sample. Taken with the paper, the label for time point translates to: newly diagnosed GD, antithyroid drugs for less than 3 months. RNA was extracted from PBMCs in TRIzol for both TCR sequencing and RNA sequencing.

Sequencing used peripheral blood mononuclear cells (PBMCs), obtained at new diagnosis, from a patient treated with antithyroid drugs. Source of these receptors: a female donor with Graves disease.

The rearrangement uses TRBV3-1 and TRBJ2-3; possible D gene TRBD2, 6 bases. CDR3 size: 14 residues. Trimming took 5 bases from V and 3 from J, leaving 12 bases between them. CDR1 is LGHDT, CDR2 YNNKEL, per germline (reference sequence). The CDR3 protein is CASSGGGPTDTQYF. In DNA form, the CDR3 reads TGTGCCAGCAGCGGCGGAGGGCCGACAGATACGCAGTATTTT.

This clonotype was seen many times. The V and J genes are TRBV5-1 and TRBJ1-6, with no clear D. The length of the CDR3 is 15 residues. The germline CDR1 and CDR2 sequences are SGHRS and YFSETQ. V was shortened by 4 bases and J by 7 bases, with 15 bases between the two germline ends. The CDR3 loop reads CASSGYPGSNSPLHF. The CDR3, as DNA: TGCGCCAGCAGCGGATACCCGGGAAGCAATTCACCCCTCCACTTT.

In this sample, this clonotype turned up many times. The rearrangement links TRBV11-2 to TRBJ1-1; 12 bases line up with TRBD1. Germline V gives CDR1 SGHAT, CDR2 FQNNGV. The CDR3 totals 17 residues. The V gene end was trimmed by 3 bases and the J gene end by 5 bases; junction bases not matched to a gene: 10. The CDR3: CASSLVYGGQGATEAFF. The CDR3 region has the DNA TGTGCCAGCAGCTTGGTTTACGGGGGACAGGGGGCAACTGAAGCTTTCTTT.

In this sample, this clonotype turned up many times. The chain carries TRBV2 and TRBJ1-6; 7 nucleotides align to TRBD1. The CDR3 spans 16 residues. Per the germline V gene, CDR1 is SNHLY and CDR2 is FYNNEI. After removal of 2 bases from V and 3 bases from J, the junction contained 4 bases not matched to a gene. The CDR3 nucleotides read TGTGCCAGCAGTGAACGGGACAGCTACTATAATTCACCCCTCCACTTT. Protein: CASSERDSYYNSPLHF.

This clonotype was recorded at least ten times. V usage is TRBV5-1 and J usage is TRBJ1-5; maybe TRBD1 (5 bases). The V end was cut by 5 bases, the J end by 8 bases, with 14 bases between. This CDR3 spans 13 amino acids. Germline lookup yields CDR1 SGHRS and CDR2 YFSETQ. The CDR3 region is CASSQSGREPQHF. CDR3 sequence (DNA): TGCGCCAGCAGTCAAAGCGGCAGGGAGCCCCAGCATTTT. The full variable domain, in which reference TRBV5-1 and TRBJ1-5 provide the parts outside the CDR3, is KAGVTQTPRYLIKTRGQQVTLSCSPISGHRSVSWYQQTPGQGLQFLFEYFSETQRNKGNFPGRFSGRQFSNSRSEMNVSTLELGDSALYLCASSQSGREPQHFGDGTRLSIL.

At least ten counts were recorded for this clonotype. The genes are TRBV11-2 and TRBJ2-3; D remains ambiguous. The V and J ends lost 0 bases and 6 bases respectively, with 1 base between them. The CDR3 extends over 11 amino acids. The germline V gene has CDR1 SGHAT and CDR2 FQNNGV. This CDR3 is CASSLEDTQYF. CDR3 bases: TGTGCCAGCAGCTTAGAGGATACGCAGTATTTT.

This clonotype appeared a single time. The CDR3 DNA reads TGTGCCACAACCCAAGTAGATACGCAGTATTTT. It encodes CATTQVDTQYF. The chain joins TRBV2 to TRBJ2-3; D call uncertain. CDR3 size: 11 residues. The V gene's germline CDR1 is SNHLY and CDR2 FYNNEI. V lost 10 bases, J lost 5 bases, and 10 bases lay in between.

The chain combines TRBV24-1 with TRBJ1-5; no clear D. This CDR3 comprises 15 residues. Germline assignment: CDR1 KGHDR and CDR2 SFDVKD. The V end lost 5 bases, the J end lost 4 bases, and 14 bases lay between the germline ends. Here the CDR3 DNA reads TGTGCCACCAGTGCCCCTAGTTCTCCTAATCAGCCCCAGCATTTT. As protein: CATSAPSSPNQPQHF.

With respect to this clonotype: This may stem from a read error, because a much larger clone lies one nucleotide away. This sequence joins TRBV20-1 and TRBJ2-7, with 15 nucleotides matching TRBD2. The end of the DNA fits TRBJ2-5 better, so the J call may be wrong. The germline gives CDR1 DFQATT, CDR2 SNEGSKA (reference sequence). The CDR3 is 17 amino acids. The CDR3 DNA sequence: TGCAGTGATAGAGCTTCGGGACTAGCGGGAGGTGACGAGACCCAGTACTTC. It specifies CSDRASGLAGGDETQYF.

Details on this clonotype: Given a far larger clone just one base away, this is likely a sequencing read error. The rearrangement links TRBV24-1 to TRBJ2-5; tentative D call: TRBD1 (6 bases). The last part of the DNA fits TRBJ2-1 better; the J call may be wrong. Germline loops: CDR1 KGHDR, CDR2 SFDVKD. The CDR3 totals 16 residues. The DNA of the CDR3 is TGTGCCACCAGTGACACGGACAGCGAAGGCTTCAATGAGCAGTTCTTC. Translating it yields CATSDTDSEGFNEQFF.

This clonotype was detected many times. The CDR3 region is CSGMMNTGELFF. The CDR3 DNA reads TGCAGCGGGATGATGAACACCGGGGAGCTGTTTTTT. The chain uses TRBV29-1 and TRBJ2-2; D is undetermined. The germline gives CDR1 SQVTM, CDR2 ANQGSEA. There are 12 residues in the CDR3. The V and J ends lost 7 bases and 1 base respectively, with 7 bases between them.

The chain is built from TRBV3-1 and TRBJ2-1, with TRBD2 as a possible D gene (6 bases). CDR3 length: 15 amino acids. Per the germline V gene, CDR1 is LGHDT and CDR2 is YNNKEL (reference sequence). The germline V and J ends were trimmed by 2 bases and 8 bases, with 16 bases remaining between them. The CDR3 DNA sequence: TGTGCCAGCAGCCAATCTGGCTGGGGGGAAGATGAGCAGTTCTTC. It translates to CASSQSGWGEDEQFF.

This chain links TRBV10-3 with TRBJ1-2; D gene uncertain. The germline gives CDR1 ENHRY, CDR2 SYGVKD. This CDR3 contains 14 residues. Trimming took 1 base from V and 4 from J, leaving 10 bases between them. The DNA of the CDR3 is TGTGCCATCAGTGAGTATGGAGGAGGCTATGGCTACACCTTC. Amino acids: CAISEYGGGYGYTF.

This clonotype came up many times. The chain uses TRBV28 and TRBJ1-2; D is possibly TRBD1 (6 bases). V was trimmed by 2 bases and J by 4 bases, leaving 8 bases between them. The germline gives CDR1 MDHEN, CDR2 SYDVKM. This CDR3 contains 13 residues. CDR3 region: CASSLTGPYGYTF. DNA for the CDR3: TGTGCCAGCAGTTTAACAGGGCCCTATGGCTACACCTTC.

This clonotype was observed many times. V usage is TRBV9 and J usage is TRBJ2-3, with D hard to call. Germline CDR1 SGDLS, CDR2 YYNGEE. The V end was cut by 0 bases, the J end by 4 bases, with 6 bases between. There are 13 residues in the CDR3. CDR3 coding DNA: TGTGCCAGCAGCGTAGACGGTCCAGATACGCAGTATTTT. Its protein is CASSVDGPDTQYF. The whole variable domain, filled in from reference TRBV9 and TRBJ2-3, reads DSGVTQTPKHLITATGQRVTLRCSPRSGDLSVYWYQQSLDQGLQFLIQYYNGEERAKGNILERFSAQQFPDLHSELNLSSLELGDSALYFCASSVDGPDTQYFGPGTRLTVL.

This clonotype appeared many times. The chain employs TRBV28 and TRBJ1-2; D gene uncertain. V lost 11 bases and J 4 bases, leaving 20 bases between the germline ends. Germline V gene sequence: CDR1 MDHEN, CDR2 SYDVKM. This CDR3 has 14 residues. The chain's CDR3 is CAGQGLKGSYGYTF. In DNA, the CDR3 is TGTGCCGGCCAAGGACTGAAAGGAAGCTATGGCTACACCTTC.

Many counts were recorded for this clonotype. The V and J genes are TRBV11-2 and TRBJ2-1; TRBD2 aligns across 11 bases. The germline V gene encodes CDR1 SGHAT and CDR2 FQNNGV. The junction had 10 bases not matched to a gene; V was cut back by 5 bases and J by 7 bases. The CDR3 is 16 amino acids. CDR3 protein: CASSPFTSGSKNEQFF. The CDR3 DNA reads TGTGCCAGCAGCCCGTTTACTAGCGGGAGTAAAAATGAGCAGTTCTTC.

This clonotype was picked up many times. The V call is TRBV7-9, the J call TRBJ2-7, with TRBD1 as a possible D gene (6 bases). The CDR3 runs 12 residues. Germline values: CDR1 SEHNR, CDR2 FQNEAQ (reference sequence). V dropped 9 bases and J dropped 0 bases, with 9 bases sitting between them. The CDR3 DNA sequence: TGTGCCAGGAAACAGGGCTCCTACGAGCAGTACTTC. This sequence encodes CARKQGSYEQYF.

Here the CDR3 reads CASIDEDRWLFTEAFF. DNA of the CDR3: TGTGCCAGCATCGACGAGGACAGATGGTTGTTCACTGAAGCTTTCTTT. The chain combines TRBV7-8 with TRBJ1-1; a weak D match, TRBD1 (6 bases). This CDR3 has 16 amino acids. Germline loops: CDR1 SGHVS, CDR2 FQNEAQ. V was pared by 7 bases and J by 4 bases, with 22 bases between.